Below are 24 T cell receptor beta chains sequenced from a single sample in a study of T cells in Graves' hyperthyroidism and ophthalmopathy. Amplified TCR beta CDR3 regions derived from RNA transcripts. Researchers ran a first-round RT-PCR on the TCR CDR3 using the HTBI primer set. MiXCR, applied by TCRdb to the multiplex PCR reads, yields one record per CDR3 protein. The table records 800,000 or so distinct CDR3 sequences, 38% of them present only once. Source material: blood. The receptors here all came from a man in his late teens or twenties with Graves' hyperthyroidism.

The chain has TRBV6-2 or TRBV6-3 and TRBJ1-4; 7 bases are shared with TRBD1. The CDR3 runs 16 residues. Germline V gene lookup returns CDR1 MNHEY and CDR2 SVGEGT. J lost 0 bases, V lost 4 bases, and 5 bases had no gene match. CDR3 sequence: CASSSTGVATNEKLFF. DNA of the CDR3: TGTGCCAGCAGTTCCACAGGGGTTGCAACTAATGAAAAACTGTTTTTT.

The CDR3 is CASSPQFGETQYF. DNA of the CDR3: TGTGCCAGCAGCCCACAGTTTGGGGAGACCCAGTACTTC. The V call is TRBV6-6, the J call TRBJ2-5, with unresolved D. The length of the CDR3 is 13 residues. Trimming shortened V by 6 bases and J by 5 bases, and 13 bases separated the two germline ends. The germline V gene has CDR1 MNHNY and CDR2 SVGAGI (reference sequence).

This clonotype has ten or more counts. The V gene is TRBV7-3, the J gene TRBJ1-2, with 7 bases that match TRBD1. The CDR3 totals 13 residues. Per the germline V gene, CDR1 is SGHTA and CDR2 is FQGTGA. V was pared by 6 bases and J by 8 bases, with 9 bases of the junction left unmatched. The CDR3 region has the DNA TGTGCCAGCAGTCACGACAGGGCCGGGGGCTACACCTTC. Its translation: CASSHDRAGGYTF.

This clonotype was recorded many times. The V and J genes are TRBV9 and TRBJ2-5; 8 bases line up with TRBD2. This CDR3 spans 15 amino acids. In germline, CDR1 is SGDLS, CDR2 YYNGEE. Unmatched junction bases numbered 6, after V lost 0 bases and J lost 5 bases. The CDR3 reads CASSVGDSGDETQYF. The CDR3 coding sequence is TGTGCCAGCAGCGTAGGGGATAGCGGGGACGAGACCCAGTACTTC.

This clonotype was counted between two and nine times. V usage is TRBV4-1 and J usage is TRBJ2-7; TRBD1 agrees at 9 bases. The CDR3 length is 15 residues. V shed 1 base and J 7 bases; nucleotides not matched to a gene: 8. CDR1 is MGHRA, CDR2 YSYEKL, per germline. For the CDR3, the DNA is TGCGCCAGCAGCCAAGTTCTACAGGGGGCGGGTGAGCAGTACTTC. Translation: CASSQVLQGAGEQYF.

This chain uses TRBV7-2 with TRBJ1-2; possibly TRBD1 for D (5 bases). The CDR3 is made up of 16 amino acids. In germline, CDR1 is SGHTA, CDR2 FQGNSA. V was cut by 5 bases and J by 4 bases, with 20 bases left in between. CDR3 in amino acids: CASSLGRSAGVYGYTF. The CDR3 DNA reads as TGTGCCAGCAGCCTGGGACGGTCCGCTGGGGTCTATGGCTACACCTTC.

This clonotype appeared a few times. The CDR3, as DNA: TGCAGTGCTAGGCCCGTTGGCAGGGGGCGAACTGAAGCTTTCTTT. As protein: CSARPVGRGRTEAFF. The chain is built from TRBV20-1 and TRBJ1-1; 8 bases match TRBD1. The trim removed 3 bases at V and 5 bases at J, leaving 11 bases unmatched. The CDR3 is 15 amino acids. Germline V CDR1 and CDR2: DFQATT, SNEGSKA (reference sequence).

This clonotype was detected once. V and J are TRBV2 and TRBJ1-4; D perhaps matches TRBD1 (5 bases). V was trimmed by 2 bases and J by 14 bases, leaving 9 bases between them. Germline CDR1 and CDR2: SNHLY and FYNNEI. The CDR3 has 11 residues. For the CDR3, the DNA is TGTGCCAGCAGTGAACCCGACAGCCTGTTTTTT. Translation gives CASSEPDSLFF.

CDR3 residues: CASSYSLRAVEYANTEAFF. The CDR3, as DNA: TGTGCCAGCAGTTACTCGTTGAGGGCGGTAGAATATGCGAACACTGAAGCTTTCTTT. The V call is TRBV6-5, the J call TRBJ1-1; no firm D call. CDR1 is MNHEY and CDR2 is SVGAGI in the germline V gene. CDR3 length equals 19 residues. V was clipped by 0 bases and J by 1 base, with 21 bases between them.

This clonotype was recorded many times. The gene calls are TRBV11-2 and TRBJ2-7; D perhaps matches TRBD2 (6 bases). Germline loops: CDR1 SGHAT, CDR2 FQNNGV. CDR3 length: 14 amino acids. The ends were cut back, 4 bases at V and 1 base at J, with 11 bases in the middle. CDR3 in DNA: TGTGCCAGCAGCTGGGGACTTGATTCCTACGAGCAGTACTTC. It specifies CASSWGLDSYEQYF.

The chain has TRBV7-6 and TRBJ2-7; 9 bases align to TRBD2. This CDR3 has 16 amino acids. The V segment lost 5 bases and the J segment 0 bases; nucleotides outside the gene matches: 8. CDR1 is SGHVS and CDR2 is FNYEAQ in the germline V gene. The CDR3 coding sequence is TGTGCCAGCAGCATTCATAGCGGGAGCCCCTCCTACGAGCAGTACTTC. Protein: CASSIHSGSPSYEQYF.

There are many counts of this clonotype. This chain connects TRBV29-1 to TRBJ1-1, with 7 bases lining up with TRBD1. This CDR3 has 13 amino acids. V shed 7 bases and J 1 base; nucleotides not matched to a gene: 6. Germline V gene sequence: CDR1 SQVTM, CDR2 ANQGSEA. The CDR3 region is CSAWDSSNTEAFF. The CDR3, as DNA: TGCAGCGCCTGGGACAGTTCGAACACTGAAGCTTTCTTT.

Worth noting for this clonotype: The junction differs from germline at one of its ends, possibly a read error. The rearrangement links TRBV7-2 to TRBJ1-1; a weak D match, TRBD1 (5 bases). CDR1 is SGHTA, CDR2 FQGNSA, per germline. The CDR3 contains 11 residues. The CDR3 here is CASSFGGSAFF. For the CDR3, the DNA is TGCGCCAGCAGCTTCGGGGGGAGCGCTTTCTTT.

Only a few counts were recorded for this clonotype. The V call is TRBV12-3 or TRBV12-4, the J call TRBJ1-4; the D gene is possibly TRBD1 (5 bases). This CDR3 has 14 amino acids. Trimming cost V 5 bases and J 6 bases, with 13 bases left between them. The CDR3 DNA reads TGTGCCAGCAGTGCTGACAGCAAAGATGAAAAACTGTTTTTT. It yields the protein CASSADSKDEKLFF.

The CDR3 sequence is CATSRGGGGSYEQYF. In nucleotides, the CDR3 is TGTGCCACCAGCAGAGGGGGAGGAGGGTCCTACGAGCAGTACTTC. This chain connects TRBV15 to TRBJ2-7; D is possibly TRBD2 (6 bases). This CDR3 region has 15 residues. CDR1 is LNHNV and CDR2 is YYDKDF in the germline V gene (reference sequence). The V and J ends lost 1 base and 1 base respectively, with 11 bases between them.

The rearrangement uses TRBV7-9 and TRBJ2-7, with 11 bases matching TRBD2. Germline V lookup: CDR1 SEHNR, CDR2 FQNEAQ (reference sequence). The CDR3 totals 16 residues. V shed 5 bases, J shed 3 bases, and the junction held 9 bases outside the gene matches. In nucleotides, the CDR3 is TGTGCCAGCAGCACTGACTTGACTAGCGGGAACTACGAGCAGTACTTC. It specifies CASSTDLTSGNYEQYF.

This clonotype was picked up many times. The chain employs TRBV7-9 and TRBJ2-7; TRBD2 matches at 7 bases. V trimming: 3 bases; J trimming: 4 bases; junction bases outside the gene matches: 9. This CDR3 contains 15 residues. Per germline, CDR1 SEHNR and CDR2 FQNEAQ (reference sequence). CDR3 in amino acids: CASSFGPGGEYEQYF. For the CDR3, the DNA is TGTGCCAGCAGCTTTGGACCGGGAGGAGAGTACGAGCAGTACTTC.

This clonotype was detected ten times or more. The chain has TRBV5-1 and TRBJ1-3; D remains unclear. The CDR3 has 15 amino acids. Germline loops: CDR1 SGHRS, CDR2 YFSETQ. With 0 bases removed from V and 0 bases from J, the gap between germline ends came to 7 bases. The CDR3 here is CASSLGRSSGNTIYF. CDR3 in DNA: TGCGCCAGCAGCTTGGGCCGGTCCTCTGGAAACACCATATATTTT.

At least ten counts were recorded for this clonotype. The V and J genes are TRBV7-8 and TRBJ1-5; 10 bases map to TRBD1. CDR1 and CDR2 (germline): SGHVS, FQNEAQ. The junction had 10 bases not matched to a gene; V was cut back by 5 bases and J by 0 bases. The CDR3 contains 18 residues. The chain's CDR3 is CASSTRDRGFDSNQPQHF. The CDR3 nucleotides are TGTGCCAGCAGCACCCGGGACAGGGGCTTCGATAGCAATCAGCCCCAGCATTTT.

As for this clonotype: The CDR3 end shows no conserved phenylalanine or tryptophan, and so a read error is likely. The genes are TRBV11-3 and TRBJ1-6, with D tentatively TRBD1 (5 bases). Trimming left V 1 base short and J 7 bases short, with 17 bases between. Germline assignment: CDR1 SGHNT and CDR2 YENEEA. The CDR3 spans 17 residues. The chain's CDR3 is CASSLVQGSWGNSPLHS. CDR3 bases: TGTGCCAGCAGCTTAGTCCAAGGGTCCTGGGGGAATTCACCCCTCCACTCT.

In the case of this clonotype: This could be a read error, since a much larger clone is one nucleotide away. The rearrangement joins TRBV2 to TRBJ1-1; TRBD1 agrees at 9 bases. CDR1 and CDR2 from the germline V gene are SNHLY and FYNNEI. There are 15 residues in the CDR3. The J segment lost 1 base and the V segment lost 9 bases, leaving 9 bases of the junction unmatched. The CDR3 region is CARIVPGQGNTEAFF. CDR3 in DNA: TGTGCCAGAATAGTACCGGGACAGGGGAACACTGAAGCTTTCTTT.

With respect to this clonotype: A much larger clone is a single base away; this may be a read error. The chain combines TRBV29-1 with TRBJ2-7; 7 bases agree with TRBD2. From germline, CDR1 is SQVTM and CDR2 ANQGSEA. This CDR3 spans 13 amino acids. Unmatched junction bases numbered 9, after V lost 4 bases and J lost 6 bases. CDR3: CSVVGDYASEQYF. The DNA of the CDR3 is TGCAGCGTTGTGGGGGACTATGCCTCCGAGCAGTACTTC.

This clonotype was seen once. Here the CDR3 reads CATSYGSGANVLTF. The CDR3 nucleotides are TGTGCCACCAGTTACGGGTCTGGGGCCAACGTCCTGACTTTC. This sequence joins TRBV24-1 and TRBJ2-6; D remains unclear. CDR1 and CDR2 from the germline V gene are KGHDR and SFDVKD. This CDR3 is 14 amino acids long. With 6 bases removed from V and 1 base from J, the gap between germline ends came to 6 bases.

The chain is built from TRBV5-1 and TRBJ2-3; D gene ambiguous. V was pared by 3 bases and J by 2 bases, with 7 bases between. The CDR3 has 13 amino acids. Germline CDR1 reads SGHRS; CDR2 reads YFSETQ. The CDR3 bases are TGCGCCAGCAGCTCCTTTAACACAGATACGCAGTATTTT. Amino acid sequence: CASSSFNTDTQYF. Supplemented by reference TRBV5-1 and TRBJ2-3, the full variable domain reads KAGVTQTPRYLIKTRGQQVTLSCSPISGHRSVSWYQQTPGQGLQFLFEYFSETQRNKGNFPGRFSGRQFSNSRSEMNVSTLELGDSALYLCASSSFNTDTQYFGPGTRLTVL.